This TCR beta chain was sequenced in a study of PD-1 blockade in mismatch repair-deficient tumors. The repertoire was sequenced with immunoSEQ multiplex PCR; TCRdb's copy has only in-frame clones and lacks some. Here the sample spans about 49,000 clones, around 77% being singletons. This CDR3 is 15 amino acids long. V shed 4 bases and J 3 bases; nucleotides not matched to a gene: 7. CDR1 and CDR2 from the germline V gene are SGDLS and YYNGEE. The sequences come from PBMCs, collected before pembrolizumab treatment. The source is an adult with mismatch repair-deficient cancer. The chain uses TRBV9 and TRBJ2-1; 7 nucleotides agree with TRBD2. The CDR3 DNA reads as TGTGCCAGCAGCCCGATGGGGGAGGGCTACAATGAGCAGTTCTTC. Its translation: CASSPMGEGYNEQFF.